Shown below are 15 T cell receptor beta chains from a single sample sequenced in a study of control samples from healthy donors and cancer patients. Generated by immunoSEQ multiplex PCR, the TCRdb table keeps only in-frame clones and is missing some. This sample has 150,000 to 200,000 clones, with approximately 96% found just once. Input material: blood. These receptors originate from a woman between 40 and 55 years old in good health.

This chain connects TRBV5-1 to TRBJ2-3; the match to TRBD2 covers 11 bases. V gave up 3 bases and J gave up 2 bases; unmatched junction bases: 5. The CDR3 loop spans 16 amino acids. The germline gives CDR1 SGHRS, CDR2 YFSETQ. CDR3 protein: CASSSGTSGNTDTQYF. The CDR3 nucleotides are TGCGCCAGCAGCTCGGGGACTAGCGGCAACACAGATACGCAGTATTTT. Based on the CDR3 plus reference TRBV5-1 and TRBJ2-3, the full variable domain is KAGVTQTPRYLIKTRGQQVTLSCSPISGHRSVSWYQQTPGQGLQFLFEYFSETQRNKGNFPGRFSGRQFSNSRSEMNVSTLELGDSALYLCASSSGTSGNTDTQYFGPGTRLTVL.

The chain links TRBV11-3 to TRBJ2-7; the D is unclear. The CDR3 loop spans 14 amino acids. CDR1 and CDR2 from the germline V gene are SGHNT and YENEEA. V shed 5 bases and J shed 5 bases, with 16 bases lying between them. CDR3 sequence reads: CASSPYARSDEQYF. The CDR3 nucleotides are TGTGCCAGCAGCCCCTATGCCAGGAGCGACGAGCAGTACTTC.

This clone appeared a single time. The CDR3 sequence is CAIGGLAGTGELFF. The CDR3 bases are TGTGCCATTGGCGGACTAGCGGGCACCGGGGAGCTGTTTTTT. J is TRBJ2-2 and V is TRBV10-3; TRBD2 aligns across 11 bases. CDR3 length equals 14 residues. The germline gives CDR1 ENHRY, CDR2 SYGVKD. J gave up 4 bases and V 9 bases, and 4 bases lay outside the gene matches.

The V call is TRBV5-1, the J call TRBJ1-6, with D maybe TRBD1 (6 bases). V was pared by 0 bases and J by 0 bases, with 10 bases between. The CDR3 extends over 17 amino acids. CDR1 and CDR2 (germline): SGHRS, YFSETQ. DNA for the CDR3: TGCGCCAGCAGCTTGGGCCGAGGGGGCTCCTATAATTCACCCCTCCACTTT. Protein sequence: CASSLGRGGSYNSPLHF.

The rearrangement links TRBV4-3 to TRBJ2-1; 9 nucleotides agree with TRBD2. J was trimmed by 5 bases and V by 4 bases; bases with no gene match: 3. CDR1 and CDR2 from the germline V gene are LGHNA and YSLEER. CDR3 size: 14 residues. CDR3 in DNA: TGCGCCAGCAGCCGCGCGGGGGGGAACAATGAGCAGTTCTTC. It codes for CASSRAGGNNEQFF.

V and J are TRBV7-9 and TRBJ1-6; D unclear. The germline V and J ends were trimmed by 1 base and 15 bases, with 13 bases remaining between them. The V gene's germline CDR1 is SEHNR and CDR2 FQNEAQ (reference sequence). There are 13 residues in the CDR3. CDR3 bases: TGTGCCAGCAGCTTAGATGGGCCATCAAGCCTCCACTTT. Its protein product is CASSLDGPSSLHF.

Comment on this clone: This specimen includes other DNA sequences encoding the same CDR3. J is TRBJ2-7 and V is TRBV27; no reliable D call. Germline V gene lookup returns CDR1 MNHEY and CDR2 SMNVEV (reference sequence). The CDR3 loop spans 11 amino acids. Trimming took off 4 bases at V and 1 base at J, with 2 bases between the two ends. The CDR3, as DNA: TGTGCCAGCAGTTCTTCCTACGAGCAGTACTTC. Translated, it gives CASSSSYEQYF.

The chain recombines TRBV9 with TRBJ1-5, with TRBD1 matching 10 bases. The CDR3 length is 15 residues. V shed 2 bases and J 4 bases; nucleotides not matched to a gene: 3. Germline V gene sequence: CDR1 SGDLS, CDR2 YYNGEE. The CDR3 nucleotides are TGTGCCAGCAGCGTGGGGACAGGGGAGAATCAGCCCCAGCATTTT. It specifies CASSVGTGENQPQHF.

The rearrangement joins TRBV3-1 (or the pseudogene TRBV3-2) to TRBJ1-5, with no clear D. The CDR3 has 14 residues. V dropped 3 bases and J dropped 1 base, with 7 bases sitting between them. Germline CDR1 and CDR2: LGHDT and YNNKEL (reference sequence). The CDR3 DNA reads TGTGCCAGCAGCCAGGGTATCAGCAATCAGCCCCAGCATTTT. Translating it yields CASSQGISNQPQHF.

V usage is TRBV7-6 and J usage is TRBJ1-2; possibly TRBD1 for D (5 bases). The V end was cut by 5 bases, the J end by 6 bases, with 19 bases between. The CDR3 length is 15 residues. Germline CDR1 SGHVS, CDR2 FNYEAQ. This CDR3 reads CASSKLDLGQDGYTF. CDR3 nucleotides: TGTGCCAGCAGCAAATTAGACCTAGGACAAGATGGCTACACCTTC.

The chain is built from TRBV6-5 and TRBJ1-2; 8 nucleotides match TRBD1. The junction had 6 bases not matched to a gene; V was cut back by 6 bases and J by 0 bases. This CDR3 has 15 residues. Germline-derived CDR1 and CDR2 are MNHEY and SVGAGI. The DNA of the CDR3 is TGTGCCAGCAGGGCAGGGGGCCAAGCTAACTATGGCTACACCTTC. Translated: CASRAGGQANYGYTF.

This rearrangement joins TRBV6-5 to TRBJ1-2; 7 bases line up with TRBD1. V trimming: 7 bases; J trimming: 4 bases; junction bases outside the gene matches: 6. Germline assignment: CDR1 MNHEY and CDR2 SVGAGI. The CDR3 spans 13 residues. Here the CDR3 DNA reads TGTGCCAGCACCTCAGGGGGAGGCTATGGCTACACCTTC. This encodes CASTSGGGYGYTF.

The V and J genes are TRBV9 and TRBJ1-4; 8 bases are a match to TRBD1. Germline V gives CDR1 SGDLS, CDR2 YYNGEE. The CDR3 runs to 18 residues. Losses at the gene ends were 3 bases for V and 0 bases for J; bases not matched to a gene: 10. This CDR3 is CASSGTGTGLATNEKLFF. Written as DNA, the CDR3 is TGTGCCAGCAGCGGCACCGGGACAGGACTTGCAACTAATGAAAAACTGTTTTTT.

As DNA, the CDR3 is TGTGCCAGTAGTGTCGGGTTGGAGGGAGGCTACACCTTC. It is translated as CASSVGLEGGYTF. The chain couples TRBV19 to TRBJ1-2; no reliable D call. Germline assignment: CDR1 LNHDA and CDR2 SQIVND (reference sequence). CDR3 size: 13 residues. Trimming stripped 5 bases from V and 8 bases from J, with 15 bases between. Full variable domain (rest looked up from reference TRBV19 and TRBJ1-2): DGGITQSPKYLFRKEGQNVTLSCEQNLNHDAMYWYRQDPGQGLRLIYYSQIVNDFQKGDIAEGYSVSREKKESFPLTVTSAQKNPTAFYLCASSVGLEGGYTFGSGTRLTVV.

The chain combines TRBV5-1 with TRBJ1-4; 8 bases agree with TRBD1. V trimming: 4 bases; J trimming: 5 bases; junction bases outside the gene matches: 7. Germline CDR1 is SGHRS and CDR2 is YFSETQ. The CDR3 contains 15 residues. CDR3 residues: CASSTRTGSNEKLFF. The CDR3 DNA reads TGCGCCAGCAGCACCAGGACAGGGAGCAATGAAAAACTGTTTTTT. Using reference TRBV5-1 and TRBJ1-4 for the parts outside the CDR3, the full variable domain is KAGVTQTPRYLIKTRGQQVTLSCSPISGHRSVSWYQQTPGQGLQFLFEYFSETQRNKGNFPGRFSGRQFSNSRSEMNVSTLELGDSALYLCASSTRTGSNEKLFFGSGTQLSVL.